This entry lists 22 T cell receptor beta chains sequenced from one sample in a study of blood T cell repertoires in COVID-19. Sequencing used immunoSEQ multiplex PCR; TCRdb keeps in-frame clones, though not all of them. The table has approximately 280,000 clones, 70% to 90% seen once; the top ten hold approximately 10%. What was sequenced was peripheral blood. These receptors were obtained from a woman in her seventies with acute or convalescent COVID-19.

V usage is TRBV29-1 and J usage is TRBJ1-4; the D is unclear. This CDR3 comprises 12 residues. Germline loops: CDR1 SQVTM, CDR2 ANQGSEA. V lost 6 bases and J lost 3, with 8 bases in between. DNA of the CDR3: TGCAGCGTGAGGGATCCTAATGAAAAACTGTTTTTT. Translation gives CSVRDPNEKLFF. Based on the CDR3 plus reference TRBV29-1 and TRBJ1-4, the full variable domain is SAVISQKPSRDICQRGTSLTIQCQVDSQVTMMFWYRQQPGQSLTLIATANQGSEATYESGFVIDKFPISRPNLTFSTLTVSNMSPEDSSIYLCSVRDPNEKLFFGSGTQLSVL.

The chain combines TRBV7-9 with TRBJ2-1; 11 nucleotides match TRBD2. Germline CDR1 SEHNR, CDR2 FQNEAQ (reference sequence). The CDR3 totals 14 residues. J was trimmed by 8 bases and V by 5 bases; bases with no gene match: 5. The CDR3 here is CASSSSGGADEQFF. As DNA, the CDR3 is TGTGCCAGCAGCAGTAGCGGGGGGGCCGATGAGCAGTTCTTC.

This clone was recorded only once. V is TRBV7-3 and J is TRBJ2-5, with D maybe TRBD2 (7 bases). The V and J ends lost 2 bases and 4 bases respectively, with 14 bases between them. Per germline, CDR1 SGHTA and CDR2 FQGTGA. CDR3 length: 15 residues. Here the CDR3 DNA reads TGTGCCAGCAGCTTATCGGGGGGCGGCGGAGAGACCCAGTACTTC. This encodes CASSLSGGGGETQYF. Based on the CDR3 plus reference TRBV7-3 and TRBJ2-5, the full variable domain is GAGVSQTPSNKVTEKGKYVELRCDPISGHTALYWYRQSLGQGPEFLIYFQGTGAADDSGLPNDRFFAVRPEGSVSTLKIQRTERGDSAVYLCASSLSGGGGETQYFGPGTRLLVL.

The rearrangement joins TRBV9 to TRBJ1-4, with D uncertain. The germline CDR1 and CDR2 sequences are SGDLS and YYNGEE. CDR3 length: 14 residues. With 4 bases removed from V and 2 bases from J, the gap between germline ends came to 9 bases. This CDR3 reads CASSRGDTNEKLFF. The CDR3 coding sequence is TGTGCCAGCAGCCGAGGAGACACTAATGAAAAACTGTTTTTT.

This chain joins TRBV7-9 and TRBJ2-1; 9 bases fit TRBD2. Trimming took 3 bases from V and 6 from J; bases not matched to a gene: 6. Germline loops: CDR1 SEHNR, CDR2 FQNEAQ (reference sequence). The CDR3 loop spans 15 amino acids. DNA for the CDR3: TGTGCCAGCAGCTTTGGGGCTAGCGGGGTCAATGAGCAGTTCTTC. It codes for CASSFGASGVNEQFF.

The chain links TRBV6-1 to TRBJ1-1; 8 positions match TRBD1. CDR3 size: 15 residues. V gave up 2 bases and J gave up 6 bases; unmatched junction bases: 8. Germline CDR1 MNHNS, CDR2 SASEGT. The DNA for the CDR3 is TGTGCCAGCAGTGAACCGGGGACAGGTCAACCTGAAGCTTTCTTT. Protein: CASSEPGTGQPEAFF.

Only a few counts were recorded for this clone. The J gene is TRBJ1-1, the V gene TRBV3-1 (or the pseudogene TRBV3-2); 7 bases are a match to TRBD1. V shed 4 bases and J 0 bases; nucleotides not matched to a gene: 2. Germline V gene sequence: CDR1 LGHDT, CDR2 YNNKEL (reference sequence). CDR3 length equals 14 residues. CDR3 protein: CASSLGQVNTEAFF. The CDR3 DNA follows: TGTGCCAGCAGCCTCGGACAGGTGAACACTGAAGCTTTCTTT.

The genes are TRBV14 and TRBJ1-1; D remains unclear. Germline V lookup: CDR1 SGHDN, CDR2 FVKESK. Between the trimmed V and J ends, which lost 1 base and 5 bases, there was a span of 8 bases. This CDR3 is built from 13 residues. The CDR3 loop is CASSQAARTEAFF. CDR3 DNA sequence: TGTGCCAGCAGCCAAGCCGCCAGAACTGAAGCTTTCTTT.

V is TRBV24-1 and J is TRBJ2-1; 14 nucleotides line up with TRBD2. This CDR3 comprises 17 residues. The germline V gene encodes CDR1 KGHDR and CDR2 SFDVKD. Trimming at V came to 4 bases and at J to 3 bases, leaving 4 bases not matched to a gene. CDR3 sequence: CATSDSGLAGGYNEQFF. In nucleotides, the CDR3 is TGTGCCACCAGTGACTCTGGACTAGCGGGGGGCTACAATGAGCAGTTCTTC.

The chain is built from TRBV2 and TRBJ1-1; 10 nucleotides agree with TRBD1. V was pared by 5 bases and J by 1 base, with 4 bases of the junction left unmatched. This CDR3 is 15 amino acids long. Germline V lookup: CDR1 SNHLY, CDR2 FYNNEI. CDR3 amino acids: CASSRQGAGNTEAFF. Here the CDR3 DNA reads TGTGCCAGCAGTAGACAGGGGGCAGGGAACACTGAAGCTTTCTTT. Looking up the rest from reference TRBV2 and TRBJ1-1 gives the full variable domain: EPEVTQTPSHQVTQMGQEVILRCVPISNHLYFYWYRQILGQKVEFLVSFYNNEISEKSEIFDDQFSVERPDGSNFTLKIRSTKLEDSAMYFCASSRQGAGNTEAFFGQGTRLTVV.

The chain combines TRBV20-1 with TRBJ2-5, with 7 bases aligning to TRBD1. The CDR3 is 11 amino acids. Per germline, CDR1 DFQATT and CDR2 SNEGSKA (reference sequence). V trimming: 5 bases; J trimming: 6 bases; junction bases outside the gene matches: 3. The CDR3 DNA follows: TGCAGTGCTCACAGGGGACAGACCCAGTACTTC. Protein product: CSAHRGQTQYF.

V usage is TRBV3-1 (or the pseudogene TRBV3-2) and J usage is TRBJ1-1; unclear D gene. The CDR3 is 13 amino acids. V lost 3 bases and J lost 1, with 6 bases in between. The germline gives CDR1 LGHDT, CDR2 YNNKEL (reference sequence). For the CDR3, the DNA is TGTGCCAGCAGCCACGCAGGGAACACTGAAGCTTTCTTT. It codes for CASSHAGNTEAFF.

The V gene is TRBV5-1, the J gene TRBJ2-1; D is uncertain. The germline gives CDR1 SGHRS, CDR2 YFSETQ. The CDR3 contains 15 residues. The V end lost 0 bases, the J end lost 8 bases, and 15 bases lay between the germline ends. CDR3 protein: CASSLGPMRLDEQFF. The CDR3, as DNA: TGCGCCAGCAGCTTGGGTCCTATGCGACTGGATGAGCAGTTCTTC.

This chain links TRBV4-1 with TRBJ1-2; 7 nucleotides align to TRBD1. J lost 5 bases, V lost 2 bases, and 5 bases had no gene match. The length of the CDR3 is 14 residues. CDR1 and CDR2 (germline): MGHRA, YSYEKL. In nucleotides, the CDR3 is TGCGCCAGCAGCCAATACGGACAGGCATATGGCTACACCTTC. Protein product: CASSQYGQAYGYTF.

This chain links TRBV5-4 with TRBJ2-5; weak D call: TRBD2 (5 bases). Trimming left V 4 bases short and J 5 bases short, with 15 bases between. This CDR3 contains 14 residues. Looked up from germline, CDR1 is SGHNT and CDR2 is YYREEE (reference sequence). In nucleotides, the CDR3 is TGTGCCAGCAGCCTGGGGTGGGAGCGCGAGACCCAGTACTTC. It specifies CASSLGWERETQYF.

This chain links TRBV3-1 (or the pseudogene TRBV3-2) with TRBJ1-1; D not resolved. Trimming took off 4 bases at V and 3 bases at J, with 9 bases between the two ends. The CDR3 has 13 amino acids. The germline CDR1 and CDR2 sequences are LGHDT and YNNKEL (reference sequence). The CDR3 loop reads CASSLGLDTEAFF. CDR3 nucleotide sequence: TGTGCCAGCAGCCTTGGACTGGACACTGAAGCTTTCTTT.

The chain carries TRBV4-1 and TRBJ2-3, with 12 bases matching TRBD2. Germline V CDR1 and CDR2: MGHRA, YSYEKL. J lost 5 bases, V lost 1 base, and 13 bases had no gene match. The CDR3 spans 19 residues. The CDR3: CASSQAHPGLAGGRDTQYF. DNA of the CDR3: TGCGCCAGCAGCCAAGCGCACCCTGGCCTAGCGGGGGGGCGAGATACGCAGTATTTT.

This clone was counted a few times. V is TRBV12-3 or TRBV12-4 and J is TRBJ1-1, with 7 nucleotides matching TRBD1. This CDR3 has 13 amino acids. J lost 6 bases, V lost 6 bases, and 7 bases had no gene match. As DNA, the CDR3 is TGTGCCAGCAGACTTACAGGGGCCGCTGAAGCTTTCTTT. It translates to CASRLTGAAEAFF.

The chain joins TRBV5-4 to TRBJ1-1, with D maybe TRBD1 (6 bases). The CDR3 is 15 amino acids. Germline V gives CDR1 SGHNT, CDR2 YYREEE (reference sequence). V was shortened by 2 bases and J by 0 bases, with 11 bases between the two germline ends. DNA of the CDR3: TGTGCCAGCAGCTTCGGACAGAACATGAACACTGAAGCTTTCTTT. Protein: CASSFGQNMNTEAFF.

V usage is TRBV7-9 and J usage is TRBJ1-4; 9 bases are shared with TRBD1. The V and J ends lost 5 bases and 8 bases, in that order; junction bases with no gene match: 6. The CDR3 is made up of 14 amino acids. The germline gives CDR1 SEHNR, CDR2 FQNEAQ (reference sequence). In DNA form, the CDR3 reads TGTGCCAGCAGCCTGACAGGGGGGGGCGAAAAACTGTTTTTT. Its translation: CASSLTGGGEKLFF.

The gene calls are TRBV19 and TRBJ1-6; no firm D call. V lost 3 bases to trimming and J lost 0 bases, with 6 bases between them. This CDR3 region has 15 residues. The germline V gene has CDR1 LNHDA and CDR2 SQIVND (reference sequence). The CDR3 coding sequence is TGTGCCAGTAGTATTCAGTTCTCCTATAATTCACCCCTCCACTTT. Translation gives CASSIQFSYNSPLHF.

The V gene is TRBV11-2, the J gene TRBJ1-2; D is perhaps TRBD1 (6 bases). This CDR3 has 13 residues. Trimming left V 6 bases short and J 4 bases short, with 12 bases between. Germline V CDR1 and CDR2: SGHAT, FQNNGV. The CDR3 nucleotides read TGTGCCAGCAGGACACAGGGTGCCTATGGCTACACCTTC. Residues: CASRTQGAYGYTF.